A selection of T cell receptor beta chains follows, all from one sample in a study of long-term antiretroviral therapy in people with HIV. Generated by immunoSEQ multiplex PCR, the TCRdb table keeps only in-frame clones and is missing some. This table has about 19,000 clones, roughly four fifths appearing once. The sample consisted of unsorted PBMCs, taken 2.2 years after starting antiretroviral therapy. These receptors all stem from a man aged 50 to 59 with HIV. The CDR3 runs from the conserved cysteine through the conserved F or W. The order of the fields is D gene, clone size, V gene, J gene, CDR3 DNA, CDR3 protein. The D gene is left open where the match is weak. Clone size is stated in some rows and not others, as once, few, many or a class when expanded.

d_gene: TRBD2; abundance: -; v_gene: TRBV10-3; j_gene: TRBJ2-5; CDR3nt: TGTGCCATCGGAGCGGGGTCCCCTACAGAGACCCAGTACTTC; CDR3aa: CAIGAGSPTETQYF
d_gene: TRBD1; abundance: once; v_gene: TRBV2; j_gene: TRBJ2-1; CDR3nt: TGTGCCAGCAGTTGGGACAGGGGAAATGAGCAGTTCTTC; CDR3aa: CASSWDRGNEQFF
d_gene: -; abundance: few; v_gene: TRBV5-6; j_gene: TRBJ1-5; CDR3nt: TGTGCCAGCAGCGGGGACGGCTATAGCAATCAGCCCCAGCATTTT; CDR3aa: CASSGDGYSNQPQHF
d_gene: -; abundance: once; v_gene: TRBV5-1; j_gene: TRBJ1-2; CDR3nt: TGCGCCAGCAGCTTGGAGGGGGAAAACTATGGCTACACCTTC; CDR3aa: CASSLEGENYGYTF
d_gene: TRBD2; abundance: -; v_gene: TRBV19; j_gene: TRBJ2-1; CDR3nt: TGTGCCACCACCAATCAGCCTTCTAGCGGGCCCTACAATGAGCAGTTCTTC; CDR3aa: CATTNQPSSGPYNEQFF
d_gene: -; abundance: -; v_gene: TRBV7-2; j_gene: TRBJ2-2; CDR3nt: TGTGCCAGCAGCTTAGGAAGGAGACTTAACACCGGGGAGCTGTTTTTT; CDR3aa: CASSLGRRLNTGELFF
d_gene: -; abundance: -; v_gene: TRBV19; j_gene: TRBJ2-3; CDR3nt: TGTGCCAGTAGTAAATTGGACTTAGATACGCAGTATTTT; CDR3aa: CASSKLDLDTQYF
d_gene: -; abundance: -; v_gene: TRBV5-6; j_gene: TRBJ2-3; CDR3nt: TGTGCCAGCAGCCAGTGGGCAGGGCTATCAGATACGCAGTATTTT; CDR3aa: CASSQWAGLSDTQYF
d_gene: TRBD1; abundance: -; v_gene: TRBV7-3; j_gene: TRBJ2-7; CDR3nt: TGTGCCAGCAGCTGGGACAGAAACTACGAGCAGTACTTC; CDR3aa: CASSWDRNYEQYF
d_gene: -; abundance: few; v_gene: TRBV28; j_gene: TRBJ2-3; CDR3nt: TGTGCCAGCAGGCGGGACAGTTACACAGATACGCAGTATTTT; CDR3aa: CASRRDSYTDTQYF
d_gene: -; abundance: -; v_gene: TRBV6-1; j_gene: TRBJ2-1; CDR3nt: TGTGCCAGCAGTGAGGCAACAGGGGAGGGGCAGTTCTTC; CDR3aa: CASSEATGEGQFF
d_gene: TRBD1; abundance: -; v_gene: TRBV18; j_gene: TRBJ1-1; CDR3nt: TGTGCCAGCTCACCACTCCTTTTAAAGGTTCTCGGACAGGGCCGGACTGAAGCTTTCTTT; CDR3aa: CASSPLLLKVLGQGRTEAFF
d_gene: -; abundance: -; v_gene: TRBV5-5; j_gene: TRBJ2-2; CDR3nt: TGTGCCAGCAGCTGGGCAACCGGGGTATGGAACACCGGGGAGCTGTTTTTT; CDR3aa: CASSWATGVWNTGELFF
d_gene: TRBD2; abundance: -; v_gene: TRBV5-1; j_gene: TRBJ2-5; CDR3nt: TGCGCCAGCAGCTTGAGGCCTAGCGGGGCCCCTAGGGTCGAGACCCAGTACTTC; CDR3aa: CASSLRPSGAPRVETQYF
d_gene: -; abundance: -; v_gene: TRBV9; j_gene: TRBJ1-1; CDR3nt: TGTGCCAGCTCACGTTGGCTCGAGGGGACTGAAGCTTTCTTT; CDR3aa: CASSRWLEGTEAFF
d_gene: TRBD1; abundance: -; v_gene: TRBV5-4; j_gene: TRBJ1-1; CDR3nt: TGTGCCAGCAGCTTGGACAGGGGCGCCTGGAACACTGAAGCTTTCTTT; CDR3aa: CASSLDRGAWNTEAFF
d_gene: TRBD2; abundance: -; v_gene: TRBV14; j_gene: TRBJ2-3; CDR3nt: TGTGCCAGCAGCCCCGGGAGCGGGAGCAGGGCAGATACGCAGTATTTT; CDR3aa: CASSPGSGSRADTQYF
d_gene: -; abundance: -; v_gene: TRBV9; j_gene: TRBJ1-2; CDR3nt: TGTGCCAGCAGGGACAGCGTTAACTATGGCTACACCTTC; CDR3aa: CASRDSVNYGYTF
d_gene: -; abundance: few; v_gene: TRBV9; j_gene: TRBJ1-2; CDR3nt: TGTGCCAGCAGCGCCGTCTATGGCTACACCTTC; CDR3aa: CASSAVYGYTF
d_gene: TRBD1; abundance: -; v_gene: TRBV11-2; j_gene: TRBJ1-2; CDR3nt: TGTGCCAGCAGCATAACGCAGGGGGTGAGGGGTGGCTACACCTTC; CDR3aa: CASSITQGVRGGYTF
d_gene: TRBD1; abundance: -; v_gene: TRBV5-1; j_gene: TRBJ2-5; CDR3nt: TGCGCCAGCAGCTTGGGACAGGGGTACCGAGAGACCCAGTACTTC; CDR3aa: CASSLGQGYRETQYF
d_gene: -; abundance: -; v_gene: TRBV5-1; j_gene: TRBJ2-4; CDR3nt: TGCGCCAGCAGCTTGGACGGTGCCAAAAACATTCAGTACTTC; CDR3aa: CASSLDGAKNIQYF
d_gene: -; abundance: -; v_gene: TRBV9; j_gene: TRBJ1-1; CDR3nt: TGTGCCAGCAGCGTAGTTGGGGGCGCTGAAGCTTTCTTT; CDR3aa: CASSVVGGAEAFF
d_gene: TRBD2; abundance: once; v_gene: TRBV5-1; j_gene: TRBJ2-1; CDR3nt: TGCGCCAGCAGCTCCTCCGGGACTAGCGGTAATGAGCAGTTCTTC; CDR3aa: CASSSSGTSGNEQFF
d_gene: -; abundance: -; v_gene: TRBV15; j_gene: TRBJ2-7; CDR3nt: TGTGCCACCAGCAGAGATTCCCTCAGCTCCTACGAGCAGTACTTC; CDR3aa: CATSRDSLSSYEQYF
d_gene: -; abundance: once; v_gene: TRBV9; j_gene: TRBJ2-6; CDR3nt: TGTGCCAGCAGCGTAGCAATCTCTGGGGCCAACGTCCTGACTTTC; CDR3aa: CASSVAISGANVLTF
d_gene: TRBD2; abundance: -; v_gene: TRBV28; j_gene: TRBJ2-7; CDR3nt: TGTGCCTCCACTAGCGGAGGAATCTACGAGCAGTACTTC; CDR3aa: CASTSGGIYEQYF
d_gene: -; abundance: -; v_gene: TRBV4-1; j_gene: TRBJ1-4; CDR3nt: TGCGCCAGCAGGGAACAGGGCCTGGCTAATGAAAAACTGTTTTTT; CDR3aa: CASREQGLANEKLFF
d_gene: -; abundance: -; v_gene: TRBV9; j_gene: TRBJ1-3; CDR3nt: TGTGCCAGCAGCGTAGATATTGGCCCGAGCTCGGACACCATATATTTT; CDR3aa: CASSVDIGPSSDTIYF
d_gene: -; abundance: -; v_gene: TRBV28; j_gene: TRBJ2-7; CDR3nt: TGTGCCAGCAGTTTACCAGAGCGGGCACGGCACGAGCAGTACTTC; CDR3aa: CASSLPERARHEQYF
d_gene: -; abundance: -; v_gene: TRBV28; j_gene: TRBJ1-2; CDR3nt: TGTGCCAGCAGTTTCGGCACAGGCTATGGCTACACCTTC; CDR3aa: CASSFGTGYGYTF
d_gene: TRBD1; abundance: -; v_gene: TRBV11-2; j_gene: TRBJ1-4; CDR3nt: TGTGCCAGCAGCGAGACAGGGGGGGAAAAACTGTTTTTT; CDR3aa: CASSETGGEKLFF
d_gene: -; abundance: few; v_gene: TRBV5-6; j_gene: TRBJ2-7; CDR3nt: TGTGCCAGCAGCCGAAGACAAGAGCAGTACTTC; CDR3aa: CASSRRQEQYF
d_gene: -; abundance: once; v_gene: TRBV4-3; j_gene: TRBJ2-7; CDR3nt: TGCGCCAGCAGCCAAGATGAGCCGGCAGGGGCAGGCTACGAGCAGTACTTC; CDR3aa: CASSQDEPAGAGYEQYF
d_gene: -; abundance: -; v_gene: TRBV28; j_gene: TRBJ2-1; CDR3nt: TGTGCCAGCAGCTCAAGCATGGAGCAGTTCTTC; CDR3aa: CASSSSMEQFF
d_gene: TRBD2; abundance: -; v_gene: TRBV28; j_gene: TRBJ2-2; CDR3nt: TGTGCCAGCAGCCCCTCGGCGGGAGCGTGGACCGGGGAGCTGTTTTTT; CDR3aa: CASSPSAGAWTGELFF
d_gene: TRBD1; abundance: -; v_gene: TRBV28; j_gene: TRBJ1-4; CDR3nt: TGTGCCAGCAGTCAGAAAGGGACAGGGAACGAAAAACTGTTTTTT; CDR3aa: CASSQKGTGNEKLFF
d_gene: -; abundance: -; v_gene: TRBV9; j_gene: TRBJ1-3; CDR3nt: TGTGCCAGCAGCCCCGGGGACAACGCGCGCTCTGGAAACACCATATATTTT; CDR3aa: CASSPGDNARSGNTIYF
d_gene: TRBD2; abundance: once; v_gene: TRBV2; j_gene: TRBJ2-1; CDR3nt: TGTGCCAGCAGTGAAGAAGAGGTGGTAGCGGGGGGGGAGCAGTTCTTC; CDR3aa: CASSEEEVVAGGEQFF
d_gene: TRBD1; abundance: -; v_gene: TRBV10-3; j_gene: TRBJ2-7; CDR3nt: TGTGCCAGCTCGGGACAGGGCTCCTCCTACGAGCAGTACTTC; CDR3aa: CASSGQGSSYEQYF
d_gene: TRBD1; abundance: -; v_gene: TRBV6-4; j_gene: TRBJ2-1; CDR3nt: TGTGCCAGCAGTGAGGGGACAGGGGGCTACAATGAGCAGTTCTTC; CDR3aa: CASSEGTGGYNEQFF
d_gene: -; abundance: -; v_gene: TRBV5-1; j_gene: TRBJ2-7; CDR3nt: TGCGCCAGCAGCTTGAGGAGGGCGAGGGACGAGCAGTACTTC; CDR3aa: CASSLRRARDEQYF
d_gene: -; abundance: -; v_gene: TRBV2; j_gene: TRBJ1-5; CDR3nt: TGTGCCAGCACGAGGTCGGAGAGGCAGCCCCAGCATTTT; CDR3aa: CASTRSERQPQHF
d_gene: TRBD1; abundance: -; v_gene: TRBV7-8; j_gene: TRBJ1-2; CDR3nt: TGTGCCAGCAGCGAGACAGGGCTCTATGGCTACACCTTC; CDR3aa: CASSETGLYGYTF
d_gene: TRBD1; abundance: -; v_gene: TRBV18; j_gene: TRBJ2-7; CDR3nt: TGTGCCAGCTCCCCAGGGGGCTCCTACGAGCAGTACTTC; CDR3aa: CASSPGGSYEQYF
d_gene: -; abundance: once; v_gene: TRBV10-3; j_gene: TRBJ1-3; CDR3nt: TGTGCCATCAGTGGTAATCCGACCCCTCTTGGAAACACCATATATTTT; CDR3aa: CAISGNPTPLGNTIYF
d_gene: -; abundance: -; v_gene: TRBV4-3; j_gene: TRBJ2-7; CDR3nt: TGCGCCAGCAGCCCGGTAAGCCCCTCCTACGAGCAGTACTTC; CDR3aa: CASSPVSPSYEQYF
d_gene: TRBD1; abundance: -; v_gene: TRBV7-2; j_gene: TRBJ2-7; CDR3nt: TGTGCCAGCAGCTTAGGGGGGACAGGGGGCTTCCACGAGCAGTACTTC; CDR3aa: CASSLGGTGGFHEQYF
d_gene: TRBD1; abundance: -; v_gene: TRBV2; j_gene: TRBJ1-4; CDR3nt: TGTGCCAGCAGTCGGGACAGAAAATACGAAAAACTGTTTTTT; CDR3aa: CASSRDRKYEKLFF
d_gene: -; abundance: -; v_gene: TRBV4-3; j_gene: TRBJ1-1; CDR3nt: TGCGCCAGCAGCCAAGAGGCGGGGCCCCACGACAGAGCTTTCTTT; CDR3aa: CASSQEAGPHDRAFF
d_gene: TRBD1; abundance: few; v_gene: TRBV28; j_gene: TRBJ2-3; CDR3nt: TGTGCCAGCAGCCCGGGACAGGGAGCAGATACGCAGTATTTT; CDR3aa: CASSPGQGADTQYF
d_gene: TRBD2; abundance: -; v_gene: TRBV5-1; j_gene: TRBJ2-5; CDR3nt: TGCGCCAGCAGCCTTAGCGGGGTACAAGAGACCCAGTACTTC; CDR3aa: CASSLSGVQETQYF
d_gene: -; abundance: -; v_gene: TRBV27; j_gene: TRBJ2-1; CDR3nt: TGTGCCAGCAGTTTAGCCCTTGGGTACAATGAGCAGTTCTTC; CDR3aa: CASSLALGYNEQFF
d_gene: -; abundance: -; v_gene: TRBV7-9; j_gene: TRBJ2-7; CDR3nt: TGTGCCAGCAAGTCGGCGGTAAGCTACGAGCAGTACTTC; CDR3aa: CASKSAVSYEQYF
d_gene: TRBD1; abundance: -; v_gene: TRBV18; j_gene: TRBJ2-3; CDR3nt: TGTGCCAGCTCACCAAGGGACAGGGCTAGCACAGATACGCAGTATTTT; CDR3aa: CASSPRDRASTDTQYF
d_gene: -; abundance: -; v_gene: TRBV5-1; j_gene: TRBJ1-3; CDR3nt: TGCGCCAGCAGCTATACAACCTCTGGAAACACCATATATTTT; CDR3aa: CASSYTTSGNTIYF
d_gene: -; abundance: -; v_gene: TRBV7-9; j_gene: TRBJ2-5; CDR3nt: TGTGCCAGCAGCTTACAACCGGGGCTTAACTTTAAGACGGAGACCCAGTACTTC; CDR3aa: CASSLQPGLNFKTETQYF
d_gene: -; abundance: -; v_gene: TRBV21-1; j_gene: TRBJ1-4; CDR3nt: TGTGCCAGCAGCAAAAGGGAGGAAAGCTGGGCAACTAATGAAAAACTGTTTTTT; CDR3aa: CASSKREESWATNEKLFF
d_gene: TRBD2; abundance: -; v_gene: TRBV14; j_gene: TRBJ2-3; CDR3nt: TGTGCCAGCAGCCCCTTCGGCGCGGGGGGTGGAGATACGCAGTATTTT; CDR3aa: CASSPFGAGGGDTQYF
d_gene: TRBD2; abundance: -; v_gene: TRBV5-1; j_gene: TRBJ2-5; CDR3nt: TGCGCCAGCAGCTTGAGACTAGCGGGGCAAGAGACCCAGTACTTC; CDR3aa: CASSLRLAGQETQYF